Below, 26 T cell receptor beta chains from the same sample are listed, as sequenced in a study of Graves' ophthalmopathy and Graves' hyperthyroidism. RNA transcripts served as template for amplifying TCR beta CDR3 sequences. First-round RT-PCR employed HTBI primers, with a second-round multiplex PCR after it. Using its own MiXCR run on the multiplex PCR reads, TCRdb lists one record per CDR3 protein. The sample lists some 380,000 distinct CDR3 sequences, less than 20% seen once, with 7% in the top ten. The specimen sequenced was peripheral blood. These receptors came from a young woman with stable Graves' hyperthyroidism.

The chain uses TRBV7-3 and TRBJ1-6; 7 bases line up with TRBD1. This CDR3 spans 15 amino acids. In germline, CDR1 is SGHTA, CDR2 FQGTGA. V lost 5 bases and J lost 3; bases outside the gene matches: 4. CDR3 coding DNA: TGTGCCAGCAGCGGGGGACAGATCTATAATTCACCCCTCCACTTT. Its translation: CASSGGQIYNSPLHF.

The V and J genes are TRBV7-2 and TRBJ2-2, with 9 bases fitting TRBD1. J was trimmed by 7 bases and V by 2 bases; bases with no gene match: 5. The CDR3 has 15 amino acids. Germline V lookup: CDR1 SGHTA, CDR2 FQGNSA. The CDR3 bases are TGTGCCAGCAGCTTAACAGGGGGCGCGGTCGGGGAGCTGTTTTTT. Its translation: CASSLTGGAVGELFF.

This clonotype was picked up many times. This rearrangement joins TRBV10-3 to TRBJ2-7, with TRBD1 matching 9 bases. CDR3 size: 17 residues. Germline-derived CDR1 and CDR2 are ENHRY and SYGVKD. The trim removed 0 bases at V and 6 bases at J, leaving 12 bases unmatched. The CDR3 protein is CAISESLRGQGVLEQYF. CDR3 DNA: TGTGCCATCAGTGAGTCGCTCCGGGGACAGGGAGTCCTCGAGCAGTACTTC.

A few counts support this clonotype. This chain uses TRBV24-1 with TRBJ1-5; 9 positions agree with TRBD1. This CDR3 has 14 residues. V was pared by 5 bases and J by 7 bases, with 5 bases of the junction left unmatched. The germline gives CDR1 KGHDR, CDR2 SFDVKD. CDR3 in DNA: TGTGCCACCAGTGGCCGGACAGGGGTCCAGCCCCAGCATTTT. The encoded protein is CATSGRTGVQPQHF.

This clonotype was picked up many times. V usage is TRBV9 and J usage is TRBJ1-1; no clear D. Germline V gene lookup returns CDR1 SGDLS and CDR2 YYNGEE. V was trimmed by 0 bases and J by 7 bases, leaving 10 bases between them. This CDR3 contains 13 residues. CDR3 coding DNA: TGTGCCAGCAGCGTAGCTACGTCGGGTGAAGCTTTCTTT. Translated: CASSVATSGEAFF.

This clonotype was recorded at least ten times. The CDR3 region has the DNA TGTGCCAGCAGTACAGGGGACGGGCAGTACTTC. It specifies CASSTGDGQYF. This sequence joins TRBV6-2 or TRBV6-3 and TRBJ2-7; TRBD1 agrees at 7 bases. With V trimmed by 5 bases and J by 9 bases, 4 bases remained unmatched. The CDR3 totals 11 residues. CDR1 is MNHEY and CDR2 is SVGEGT in the germline V gene.

This clonotype was observed many times. The chain joins TRBV14 to TRBJ1-2; D is undetermined. This CDR3 is built from 15 residues. The germline CDR1 and CDR2 sequences are SGHDN and FVKESK. Trimming pared 1 base from V and 4 bases from J, leaving 13 bases between. The CDR3 reads CASSQAVDPRYGYTF. The DNA of the CDR3 is TGTGCCAGCAGCCAAGCGGTCGACCCCCGCTATGGCTACACCTTC.

This clonotype was seen at least ten times. The chain has TRBV19 and TRBJ2-7, with a weak D call TRBD2 (5 bases). V lost 4 bases, J lost 5 bases, and 18 bases lay in between. Germline CDR1 LNHDA, CDR2 SQIVND (reference sequence). The CDR3 is 15 amino acids. CDR3 coding DNA: TGTGCCAGTAGTAACGGAAGGATTAGCGAGGACGAGCAGTACTTC. Residues: CASSNGRISEDEQYF.

This clonotype was picked up many times. The J gene is TRBJ2-2, the V gene TRBV10-3; D perhaps matches TRBD1 (5 bases). Trimming removed 5 bases from V and 5 bases from J, with 12 bases in between. This CDR3 has 14 residues. CDR1 ENHRY and CDR2 SYGVKD come from the germline V gene. CDR3 DNA: TGTGCCATCAGTAAGGACACCCTGACCGGGGAGCTGTTTTTT. Amino acids: CAISKDTLTGELFF.

This clonotype was seen many times. V is TRBV20-1 and J is TRBJ1-5; 8 bases map to TRBD1. The CDR3 totals 15 residues. The V and J ends lost 5 bases and 7 bases, in that order; junction bases with no gene match: 13. The V gene's germline CDR1 is DFQATT and CDR2 SNEGSKA (reference sequence). CDR3 sequence (DNA): TGCAGTGCTTCACTTCGCACAGGGGGTATGCAGCCCCAGCATTTT. Translation gives CSASLRTGGMQPQHF.

This clonotype has ten or more counts. The chain recombines TRBV12-3 or TRBV12-4 with TRBJ2-5; TRBD2 is a possible D gene (6 bases). V was shortened by 3 bases and J by 3 bases, with 11 bases between the two germline ends. CDR3 size: 14 residues. The DNA for the CDR3 is TGTGCCAGCAGTTTGTCGGCTAGCGAAGAGACCCAGTACTTC. It specifies CASSLSASEETQYF.

In this sample, this clonotype turned up many times. This may come from a read error, since a much larger clone is one base off. The final CDR3 position lacks the conserved phenylalanine or tryptophan, pointing to a likely read error. The gene calls are TRBV12-3 or TRBV12-4 and TRBJ1-1; 9 bases are shared with TRBD1. The CDR3 covers 14 residues. The trim removed 4 bases at V and 1 base at J, leaving 1 base unmatched. The CDR3 reads CASSWTGANTEAFS. The CDR3 coding sequence is TGTGCCAGCAGTTGGACAGGGGCGAACACTGAAGCTTTCTCT.

The chain combines TRBV6-2 or TRBV6-3 with TRBJ1-2; 9 bases agree with TRBD1. V shed 6 bases, J shed 4 bases, and the junction held 15 bases outside the gene matches. Germline CDR1 MNHEY, CDR2 SVGEGT. The CDR3 consists of 17 residues. CDR3 nucleotide sequence: TGTGCCAGCAGCACCGGGACAGGGAAAGTTTGGGGCTATGGCTACACCTTC. Its protein is CASSTGTGKVWGYGYTF.

A remark on this clonotype: Since the CDR3 does not end with the conserved phenylalanine or tryptophan, this likely comes from a read error. The chain links TRBV5-4 to TRBJ2-2, with 8 bases identical to TRBD2. V dropped 1 base and J dropped 4; count of bases not matched to a gene: 9. The CDR3 totals 17 residues. Germline V CDR1 and CDR2: SGHNT, YYREEE (reference sequence). CDR3: CASSLRGGSLTTGELFL. The CDR3, as DNA: TGTGCCAGCAGCTTGCGGGGGGGATCTTTGACCACCGGGGAGCTGTTTTTG.

This clonotype has a count of ten or more. V usage is TRBV12-3 or TRBV12-4 and J usage is TRBJ2-7; 7 positions match TRBD2. CDR3 size: 11 residues. With V trimmed by 8 bases and J by 7 bases, 5 bases remained unmatched. The CDR3 protein is CASGRAGEQYF. CDR3 coding DNA: TGTGCCAGCGGGAGGGCAGGGGAGCAGTACTTC.

This clonotype has ten or more counts. V gene TRBV15 combines with J gene TRBJ2-2, with D unclear. CDR1 and CDR2 from the germline V gene are LNHNV and YYDKDF (reference sequence). The ends were cut back, 1 base at V and 7 bases at J, with 10 bases in the middle. CDR3 length equals 14 residues. CDR3 protein: CATSRGPSGGELFF. The DNA for the CDR3 is TGTGCCACCAGCAGAGGCCCATCGGGCGGGGAGCTGTTTTTT.

V and J are TRBV4-2 and TRBJ2-2; tentatively, D is TRBD1 or TRBD2 (5 bases each). The V end was cut by 3 bases, the J end by 4 bases, with 15 bases between. CDR1 LGHNA and CDR2 YNFKEQ come from the germline V gene. The CDR3 covers 16 residues. Written as DNA, the CDR3 is TGTGCCAGCAGCCACCGGGACCCTCTACTCACCGGGGAGCTGTTTTTT. Translating it yields CASSHRDPLLTGELFF.

Regarding this clonotype: This likely comes from a read error, as the CDR3 has no conserved phenylalanine or tryptophan at its end. The chain recombines TRBV7-9 with TRBJ1-2; tentative D call: TRBD1 (5 bases). Germline V gives CDR1 SEHNR, CDR2 FQNEAQ (reference sequence). The CDR3 is made up of 14 amino acids. The CDR3, as DNA: TGTGCCAGCAGCCTACAGGAAGGGGACTATGGTTACACCTTG. This gives the protein CASSLQEGDYGYTL.

This clonotype was counted at least ten times. The V and J genes are TRBV7-8 and TRBJ2-5, with D perhaps matching TRBD1 (6 bases). V was trimmed by 1 base and J by 0 bases, leaving 9 bases between them. The CDR3 is 15 residues long. Looked up from germline, CDR1 is SGHVS and CDR2 is FQNEAQ. The CDR3 here is CASSLVTGNQETQYF. DNA for the CDR3: TGTGCCAGCAGCTTAGTTACAGGGAACCAAGAGACCCAGTACTTC. Combining the CDR3 with reference TRBV7-8 and TRBJ2-5 gives the whole variable domain GAGVSQSPRYKVAKRGQDVALRCDPISGHVSLFWYQQALGQGPEFLTYFQNEAQLDKSGLPSDRFFAERPEGSVSTLKIQRTQQEDSAVYLCASSLVTGNQETQYFGPGTRLLVL.

The sample holds many counts of this clonotype. This chain joins TRBV27 and TRBJ1-2; 11 nucleotides align to TRBD1. The germline V gene has CDR1 MNHEY and CDR2 SMNVEV (reference sequence). The V segment lost 1 base and the J segment 4 bases; nucleotides outside the gene matches: 2. The CDR3 consists of 15 residues. The CDR3 nucleotides read TGTGCCAGCAGTTTATTCGGGACAGGGGGCTATGGCTACACCTTC. Amino acids: CASSLFGTGGYGYTF.

The V gene is TRBV12-3 or TRBV12-4, the J gene TRBJ2-7; D might be TRBD1 (5 bases). V lost 4 bases and J lost 0, with 13 bases in between. CDR3 length equals 15 residues. The CDR3 reads CASSSRGLSSYEQYF. The CDR3 DNA reads as TGTGCCAGCAGTTCAAGGGGTCTGAGCTCCTACGAGCAGTACTTC.

Many counts were recorded for this clonotype. The chain uses TRBV12-3 or TRBV12-4 and TRBJ2-7; 8 positions agree with TRBD1. There are 13 residues in the CDR3. The V segment lost 8 bases and the J segment 2 bases; nucleotides outside the gene matches: 5. In DNA, the CDR3 is TGTGCCAGCTCCGGGACAGGAACCTACGAGCAGTACTTC. Translated: CASSGTGTYEQYF.

In its sample, this clonotype was seen many times. This chain joins TRBV6-1 and TRBJ1-2, with D uncertain. Trimming shortened V by 5 bases and J by 2 bases, and 15 bases separated the two germline ends. The CDR3 totals 15 residues. CDR1 and CDR2 (germline): MNHNS, SASEGT. The CDR3: CASSPSGLPNYGYTF. In nucleotides, the CDR3 is TGTGCCAGCAGTCCGTCAGGACTCCCAAACTATGGCTACACCTTC.

This clonotype was observed at least ten times. The CDR3 DNA follows: TGTGCCAGCAGTTCGTTCACTTGGAACACTGAAGCTTTCTTT. Translation gives CASSSFTWNTEAFF. This sequence joins TRBV6-5 and TRBJ1-1; D gene unclear. Germline V lookup: CDR1 MNHEY, CDR2 SVGAGI. The CDR3 length is 14 residues. Trimming took off 4 bases at V and 1 base at J, with 10 bases between the two ends.

This clonotype was detected ten times or more. This chain joins TRBV12-5 and TRBJ1-1; 8 bases are a match to TRBD1. V was clipped by 0 bases and J by 5 bases; unmatched bases: 5. CDR3 length: 15 residues. Germline loops: CDR1 LGHNT, CDR2 FRNRAP. In DNA form, the CDR3 reads TGTGCTAGTGGTTTGGTACAGGGGGGTGGAACTGAAGCTTTCTTT. This encodes CASGLVQGGGTEAFF.

Notes on this clonotype: A much larger clone is a single base away; this may be a read error. The chain uses TRBV5-1 and TRBJ2-7; D is perhaps TRBD1 (6 bases). The germline gives CDR1 SGHRS, CDR2 YFSETQ. The CDR3 loop spans 14 amino acids. CDR3 bases: TGCGCCAGCAGCTTAGACAGGTTCTCCTACGGGCAGTACTTC. Amino acid sequence: CASSLDRFSYGQYF.